The 32 T cell receptor beta chains below all came from one sample that was sequenced in a study of cytomegalovirus exposure and HLA in healthy donors. PCR amplification relied on 60 Vbeta primers (plus 13 Jbeta primers). Using immunoSEQ multiplex PCR, the repertoire was profiled, and TCRdb retains in-frame clones only, with some absent. Of 150,000 to 200,000 clones in the sample, roughly 79% were seen once. The sample taken for sequencing was PBMCs. Receptors were obtained from a woman younger than 45 in good health and CMV-seropositive.

This chain joins TRBV27 and TRBJ1-6; 10 bases map to TRBD1. CDR3 length: 13 amino acids. The ends lost 7 bases at V and 9 bases at J; junction bases unmatched: 3. Germline V gene sequence: CDR1 MNHEY, CDR2 SMNVEV (reference sequence). The CDR3 nucleotides are TGTGCCAGCAAAGACAGGGGGCTTTCACCCCTCCACTTT. Protein: CASKDRGLSPLHF.

This chain joins TRBV2 and TRBJ2-7; 7 nucleotides match TRBD2. CDR1 SNHLY and CDR2 FYNNEI come from the germline V gene. Germline trimming cut 5 bases from V and 3 bases from J; bases unmatched to any gene: 13. The CDR3 is 16 residues long. As DNA, the CDR3 is TGTGCCAGCAGTAAATCCCTACAGACTAGCTACTACGAGCAGTACTTC. Residues: CASSKSLQTSYYEQYF. Drawing the rest from reference TRBV2 and TRBJ2-7, the complete variable domain is EPEVTQTPSHQVTQMGQEVILRCVPISNHLYFYWYRQILGQKVEFLVSFYNNEISEKSEIFDDQFSVERPDGSNFTLKIRSTKLEDSAMYFCASSKSLQTSYYEQYFGPGTRLTVT.

The table lists this clone with a count of one. CDR3 bases: TGTGCCAGCAGCCAAGATCAGTGGGGGACAGGGCCAACAGATACGCAGTATTTT. This gives the protein CASSQDQWGTGPTDTQYF. The V gene is TRBV14, the J gene TRBJ2-3; 9 nucleotides align to TRBD1. Looked up from germline, CDR1 is SGHDN and CDR2 is FVKESK. The V segment lost 0 bases and the J segment 3 bases; nucleotides outside the gene matches: 10. The CDR3 covers 18 residues. Based on the CDR3 plus reference TRBV14 and TRBJ2-3, the full variable domain is EAGVTQFPSHSVIEKGQTVTLRCDPISGHDNLYWYRRVMGKEIKFLLHFVKESKQDESGMPNNRFLAERTGGTYSTLKVQPAELEDSGVYFCASSQDQWGTGPTDTQYFGPGTRLTVL.

Note on this clone: Other DNA sequences in this specimen translate into the identical CDR3. The chain carries TRBV7-2 and TRBJ1-1; D is unresolved. Germline assignment: CDR1 SGHTA and CDR2 FQGNSA. The CDR3 totals 14 residues. V lost 2 bases and J 1 base, leaving 8 bases between the germline ends. CDR3 sequence reads: CASSLTEKNTEAFF. CDR3 sequence (DNA): TGTGCCAGCAGCTTAACGGAGAAGAACACTGAAGCTTTCTTT.

V usage is TRBV15 and J usage is TRBJ1-2, with a tentative D call TRBD1 (6 bases). Per the germline V gene, CDR1 is LNHNV and CDR2 is YYDKDF (reference sequence). V lost 7 bases and J lost 3, with 15 bases in between. The CDR3 contains 14 residues. CDR3: CATTPTGTDYGYTF. The DNA for the CDR3 is TGTGCCACCACTCCGACAGGCACAGACTATGGCTACACCTTC.

This sequence joins TRBV5-1 and TRBJ2-2, with TRBD1 matching over 9 bases. Germline CDR1 and CDR2: SGHRS and YFSETQ. This CDR3 contains 16 residues. The V gene end was trimmed by 4 bases and the J gene end by 2 bases; junction bases not matched to a gene: 6. The CDR3 bases are TGCGCCAGCAGCCGTATGGGACAGGGTAACACCGGGGAGCTGTTTTTT. Its translation: CASSRMGQGNTGELFF.

The gene calls are TRBV7-2 and TRBJ2-5, with D unclear. Between the trimmed V and J ends, which lost 4 bases and 4 bases, there was a span of 13 bases. Germline CDR1 is SGHTA and CDR2 is FQGNSA. The CDR3 is 14 amino acids. CDR3 in DNA: TGTGCCAGCAGCTCAACTACGCCGCGAGAGACCCAGTACTTC. Translated, it gives CASSSTTPRETQYF.

V is TRBV4-1 and J is TRBJ2-1, with 7 positions matching TRBD2. J was trimmed by 10 bases and V by 0 bases; bases with no gene match: 9. From germline, CDR1 is MGHRA and CDR2 YSYEKL. The CDR3 is made up of 15 amino acids. Written as DNA, the CDR3 is TGCGCCAGCAGCCAAGAAGGCGCGGGAGTGAGGGAGCAGTTCTTC. Protein product: CASSQEGAGVREQFF.

This clone occurred a few times. V gene TRBV9 combines with J gene TRBJ1-3, with a tentative D call TRBD1 (6 bases). The germline V and J ends were trimmed by 0 bases and 7 bases, with 11 bases remaining between them. In germline, CDR1 is SGDLS, CDR2 YYNGEE. This CDR3 contains 14 residues. The CDR3 region is CASSVEPGQNTIYF. CDR3 coding DNA: TGTGCCAGCAGCGTAGAGCCAGGACAGAACACCATATATTTT.

The chain combines TRBV4-1 with TRBJ2-1, with D unresolved. The CDR3 loop spans 13 amino acids. Germline V gene lookup returns CDR1 MGHRA and CDR2 YSYEKL. V shed 1 base and J shed 6 bases, with 7 bases lying between them. The CDR3 loop reads CASSQGDSNEQFF. Written as DNA, the CDR3 is TGCGCCAGCAGCCAAGGCGATAGCAATGAGCAGTTCTTC.

The chain links TRBV2 to TRBJ1-1; the match to TRBD1 covers 8 bases. Germline-derived CDR1 and CDR2 are SNHLY and FYNNEI. The V and J ends lost 5 bases and 1 base, in that order; junction bases with no gene match: 6. This CDR3 spans 15 amino acids. The CDR3 coding sequence is TGTGCCAGCAGTCCTTACGGACAGGGGAACACTGAAGCTTTCTTT. This sequence encodes CASSPYGQGNTEAFF.

This chain uses TRBV10-2 with TRBJ2-7; TRBD1 aligns across 11 bases. The CDR3 covers 14 residues. V trimming: 4 bases; J trimming: 6 bases; junction bases outside the gene matches: 5. Germline V gene data show CDR1 as WSHSY and CDR2 as SAAADI. The CDR3 protein is CASSVLGTGGEQYF. CDR3 bases: TGCGCCAGCAGTGTCTTAGGGACAGGGGGCGAGCAGTACTTC.

In DNA form, the CDR3 reads TGTGCCAGCAGTTCGACAGGCCCTGGAAACACCATATATTTT. It yields the protein CASSSTGPGNTIYF. This sequence joins TRBV27 and TRBJ1-3; D is perhaps TRBD1 (6 bases). This CDR3 is built from 14 residues. Trimming shortened V by 4 bases and J by 2 bases, and 9 bases separated the two germline ends. Germline values: CDR1 MNHEY, CDR2 SMNVEV (reference sequence).

This clone was recorded a few times. The J gene is TRBJ2-1, the V gene TRBV28; 12 nucleotides agree with TRBD2. V was clipped by 5 bases and J by 15 bases; unmatched bases: 11. CDR3 length: 14 residues. Looked up from germline, CDR1 is MDHEN and CDR2 is SYDVKM. Here the CDR3 DNA reads TGTGCCAGCAGTGTGGGACTAGCGGGTGGAGGTCTGTTCTTC. Protein product: CASSVGLAGGGLFF.

The gene calls are TRBV5-1 and TRBJ2-5; D unresolved. Trimming took 5 bases from V and 1 from J, leaving 12 bases between them. The germline V gene encodes CDR1 SGHRS and CDR2 YFSETQ. The CDR3 length is 14 residues. The CDR3 spells CASRPGDTQETQYF. DNA of the CDR3: TGCGCCAGCAGACCAGGCGATACCCAAGAGACCCAGTACTTC.

This chain uses TRBV28 with TRBJ2-7, with D maybe TRBD2 (6 bases). Germline CDR1 is MDHEN and CDR2 is SYDVKM. This CDR3 is built from 14 residues. The V end lost 8 bases, the J end lost 1 base, and 15 bases lay between the germline ends. The CDR3 DNA reads TGTGCCAGCCAGGAGGAGGGCGGGTCCTACGAGCAGTACTTC. This sequence encodes CASQEEGGSYEQYF.

The chain links TRBV7-8 to TRBJ1-2, with TRBD1 as a possible D gene (6 bases). Germline V gene data show CDR1 as SGHVS and CDR2 as FQNEAQ. This CDR3 has 15 amino acids. V lost 5 bases and J 5 bases, leaving 18 bases between the germline ends. The CDR3 spells CASSPRGGRGYGYTF. The CDR3 nucleotides read TGTGCCAGCAGCCCCCGCGGGGGGCGGGGGTATGGCTACACCTTC. Based on the CDR3 plus reference TRBV7-8 and TRBJ1-2, the full variable domain is GAGVSQSPRYKVAKRGQDVALRCDPISGHVSLFWYQQALGQGPEFLTYFQNEAQLDKSGLPSDRFFAERPEGSVSTLKIQRTQQEDSAVYLCASSPRGGRGYGYTFGSGTRLTVV.

The chain couples TRBV5-1 to TRBJ2-7; TRBD2 is a possible D gene (5 bases). Deletions cut 1 base from V and 6 bases from J, with 11 bases between. The germline V gene has CDR1 SGHRS and CDR2 YFSETQ. The CDR3 loop spans 13 amino acids. CDR3 DNA sequence: TGCGCCAGCAGCTTGAACGGGGTGGCCGAGCAGTACTTC. Residues: CASSLNGVAEQYF.

The J gene is TRBJ2-7, the V gene TRBV7-8, with 9 nucleotides matching TRBD1. CDR1 SGHVS and CDR2 FQNEAQ come from the germline V gene. Trimming removed 0 bases from V and 3 bases from J; junction bases left unmatched: 6. The CDR3 runs 16 residues. The CDR3 coding sequence is TGTGCCAGCAGCTTAGCGCAGACAGGGGGTTTCTACGAGCAGTACTTC. Encoded protein: CASSLAQTGGFYEQYF.

In its sample, this clone was seen a few times. The chain uses TRBV28 and TRBJ1-2; TRBD1 matches at 7 bases. CDR1 and CDR2 (germline): MDHEN, SYDVKM. The V segment lost 10 bases and the J segment 2 bases; nucleotides outside the gene matches: 13. CDR3 length: 15 amino acids. This chain's CDR3 is CAIRRFLTGNYGYTF. The CDR3 nucleotides are TGTGCCATCCGTCGTTTCTTGACAGGGAACTATGGCTACACCTTC.

The chain couples TRBV5-8 to TRBJ1-2; D perhaps matches TRBD1 (5 bases). This CDR3 is 15 amino acids long. Looked up from germline, CDR1 is SGHTS and CDR2 is YDEGEE. V dropped 0 bases and J dropped 2 bases, with 11 bases sitting between them. CDR3 in DNA: TGTGCCAGCAGCTTGGAAGGGGTTGGAAACTATGGCTACACCTTC. The encoded protein is CASSLEGVGNYGYTF.

CDR3 in amino acids: CASSYAKTAFDEKLFF. The CDR3 nucleotides read TGTGCCAGCAGTTACGCTAAGACAGCTTTCGATGAAAAACTGTTTTTT. The chain carries TRBV6-6 and TRBJ1-4, with TRBD1 as a possible D gene (5 bases). The CDR3 length is 16 residues. The germline V gene has CDR1 MNHNY and CDR2 SVGAGI (reference sequence). V lost 2 bases to trimming and J lost 6 bases, with 16 bases between them.

V gene TRBV19 combines with J gene TRBJ1-5; 8 positions agree with TRBD1. This CDR3 contains 14 residues. The J segment lost 9 bases and the V segment lost 4 bases, leaving 8 bases of the junction unmatched. Germline CDR1 and CDR2: LNHDA and SQIVND (reference sequence). The CDR3 coding sequence is TGTGCCAGTAGTAATGGACAGGGCCTTGGGCCCCAGCATTTT. This translates into CASSNGQGLGPQHF.

CDR3 sequence reads: CASSLARWVGGYKEQYF. The CDR3 nucleotides read TGCGCCAGCAGCTTGGCCCGGTGGGTGGGAGGGTATAAGGAGCAGTACTTC. The V gene is TRBV5-1, the J gene TRBJ2-7; TRBD2 matches 7 bases. The length of the CDR3 is 17 residues. After removal of 0 bases from V and 7 bases from J, the junction contained 16 bases not matched to a gene. CDR1 is SGHRS and CDR2 is YFSETQ in the germline V gene.

The gene calls are TRBV7-2 and TRBJ1-1, with D hard to call. The CDR3 is made up of 15 amino acids. Trimming took off 0 bases at V and 5 bases at J, with 13 bases between the two ends. CDR1 is SGHTA and CDR2 is FQGNSA in the germline V gene. The CDR3 nucleotides are TGTGCCAGCAGCTTAGCTGCTCTTGTAGCGACTGAAGCTTTCTTT. Translated: CASSLAALVATEAFF.

The gene calls are TRBV7-9 and TRBJ1-2; TRBD1 is a possible D gene (5 bases). The CDR3 has 13 residues. Germline loops: CDR1 SEHNR, CDR2 FQNEAQ (reference sequence). Trimming left V 1 base short and J 6 bases short, with 9 bases between. CDR3 nucleotides: TGTGCCAGCAGCTTAGTCAGGGCTGATGGCTACACCTTC. It encodes CASSLVRADGYTF.

This clone turned up a few times. The chain carries TRBV5-6 and TRBJ1-6; 7 positions agree with TRBD1. Trimming took 0 bases from V and 7 from J; bases not matched to a gene: 1. The CDR3 loop spans 14 amino acids. In germline, CDR1 is SGHDT, CDR2 YYEEEE. CDR3 residues: CASSLAQGNSPLHF. Here the CDR3 DNA reads TGTGCCAGCAGCTTGGCACAGGGGAATTCACCCCTCCACTTT.

This clone came up once. The V call is TRBV4-3, the J call TRBJ2-1; 8 bases agree with TRBD2. The CDR3 totals 15 residues. With 0 bases clipped from V and 10 bases from J, the junction kept 8 bases outside the gene matches. CDR1 is LGHNA and CDR2 is YSLEER in the germline V gene. The CDR3 nucleotides are TGCGCCAGCAGCCAAGATTACGGGAGGGCCTTCGAGCAGTTCTTC. It specifies CASSQDYGRAFEQFF.

The J gene is TRBJ1-2, the V gene TRBV5-4, with D perhaps matching TRBD1 (6 bases). Trimming pared 3 bases from V and 0 bases from J, leaving 12 bases between. The germline V gene has CDR1 SGHNT and CDR2 YYREEE (reference sequence). The CDR3 is made up of 15 amino acids. For the CDR3, the DNA is TGTGCCAGCAGCTGGGGGGGCAGAGCTAACTATGGCTACACCTTC. Translating gives CASSWGGRANYGYTF.

This chain joins TRBV27 and TRBJ2-7; a possible D gene is TRBD2 (6 bases). The CDR3 consists of 13 residues. The germline gives CDR1 MNHEY, CDR2 SMNVEV (reference sequence). The ends were cut back, 7 bases at V and 7 bases at J, with 17 bases in the middle. Here the CDR3 reads CASTLRGSGEQYF. The CDR3 bases are TGTGCCAGCACCCTTCGGGGGTCCGGGGAGCAGTACTTC.

This clone has a single count. CDR3 DNA sequence: TGTGCCAGCAGCTCCCAGATCGCAGATACGCAGTATTTT. As protein: CASSSQIADTQYF. The gene calls are TRBV7-2 and TRBJ2-3, with D unclear. The V gene's germline CDR1 is SGHTA and CDR2 FQGNSA. This CDR3 spans 13 amino acids. Trimming pared 4 bases from V and 4 bases from J, leaving 9 bases between.

This clone occurred a few times. The chain joins TRBV30 to TRBJ1-1; 8 nucleotides align to TRBD1. V shed 1 base, J shed 3 bases, and the junction held 4 bases outside the gene matches. The CDR3 loop spans 14 amino acids. Germline lookup yields CDR1 GTSNPN and CDR2 SVGIG (reference sequence). The CDR3 nucleotides read TGTGCCTGGAGTGGCGGACAGGGAGACACTGAAGCTTTCTTT. Amino acid sequence: CAWSGGQGDTEAFF.